Listed here is a single TCR beta chain. These data belong to a study of blood T cell repertoires in COVID-19. The repertoire was sequenced with immunoSEQ multiplex PCR; TCRdb's copy has only in-frame clones and lacks some. In the table there are about 44,000 clones, approximately 86% of which are singletons. Losses at the gene ends were 10 bases for V and 4 bases for J; bases not matched to a gene: 3. Germline assignment: CDR1 SGHTA and CDR2 FQGNSA. The CDR3 contains 11 residues. Sequenced material: peripheral blood. This receptor was taken from a woman older than 75 in a cohort sampled during active or convalescent COVID-19. V is TRBV7-2 and J is TRBJ1-2, with 7 bases lining up with TRBD1. In nucleotides, the CDR3 is TGTGCCACGAGGGGGCCCTATGGCTACACCTTC. Protein sequence: CATRGPYGYTF.